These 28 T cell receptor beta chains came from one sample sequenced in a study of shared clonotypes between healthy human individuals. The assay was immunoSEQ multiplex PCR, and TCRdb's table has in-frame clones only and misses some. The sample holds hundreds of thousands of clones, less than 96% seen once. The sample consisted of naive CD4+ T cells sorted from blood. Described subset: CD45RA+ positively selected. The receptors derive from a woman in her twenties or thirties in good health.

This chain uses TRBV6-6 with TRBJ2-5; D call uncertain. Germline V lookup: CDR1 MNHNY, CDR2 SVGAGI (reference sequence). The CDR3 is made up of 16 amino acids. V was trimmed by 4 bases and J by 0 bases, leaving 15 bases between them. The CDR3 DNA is TGTGCCAGCAGTTTGACGGGCCACTCTTACCAAGAGACCCAGTACTTC. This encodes CASSLTGHSYQETQYF.

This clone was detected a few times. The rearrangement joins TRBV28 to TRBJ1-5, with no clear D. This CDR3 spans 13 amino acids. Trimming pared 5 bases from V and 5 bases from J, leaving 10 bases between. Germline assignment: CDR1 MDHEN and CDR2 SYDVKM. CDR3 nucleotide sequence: TGTGCCAGCAGTCTCCGGCCCTATCAGCCCCAGCATTTT. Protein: CASSLRPYQPQHF. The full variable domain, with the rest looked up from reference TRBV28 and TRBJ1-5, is DVKVTQSSRYLVKRTGEKVFLECVQDMDHENMFWYRQDPGLGLRLIYFSYDVKMKEKGDIPEGYSVSREKKERFSLILESASTNQTSMYLCASSLRPYQPQHFGDGTRLSIL.

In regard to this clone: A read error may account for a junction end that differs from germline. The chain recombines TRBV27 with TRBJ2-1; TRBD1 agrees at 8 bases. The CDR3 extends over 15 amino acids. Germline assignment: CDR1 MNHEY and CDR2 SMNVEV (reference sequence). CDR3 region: CASSGRGLSGNVQFF. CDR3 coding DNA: TGTGCCAGCAGTGGCAGGGGGCTGTCGGGGAATGTGCAGTTCTTC.

The CDR3 nucleotides are TGTGCCAGCAGCTTAGGTTCGGACTACCGGACCTACAATGAGCAGTTCTTC. It specifies CASSLGSDYRTYNEQFF. This chain uses TRBV11-3 with TRBJ2-1, with D maybe TRBD2 (6 bases). V shed 1 base and J shed 2 bases, with 15 bases lying between them. Germline values: CDR1 SGHNT, CDR2 YENEEA. The CDR3 has 17 residues.

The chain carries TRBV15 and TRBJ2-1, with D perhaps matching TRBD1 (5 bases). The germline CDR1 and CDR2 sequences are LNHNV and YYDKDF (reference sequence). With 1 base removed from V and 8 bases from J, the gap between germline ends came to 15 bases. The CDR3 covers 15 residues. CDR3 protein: CATSRGTYSGYEQFF. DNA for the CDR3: TGTGCCACCAGCAGAGGGACCTATTCAGGGTATGAGCAGTTCTTC.

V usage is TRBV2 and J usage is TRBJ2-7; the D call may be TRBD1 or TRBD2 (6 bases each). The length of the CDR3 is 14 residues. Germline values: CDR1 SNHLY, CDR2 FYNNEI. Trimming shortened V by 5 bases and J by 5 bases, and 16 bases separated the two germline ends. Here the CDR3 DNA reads TGTGCCAGCAGTACCGGGGGCCCCCCCCACGAGCAGTACTTC. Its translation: CASSTGGPPHEQYF.

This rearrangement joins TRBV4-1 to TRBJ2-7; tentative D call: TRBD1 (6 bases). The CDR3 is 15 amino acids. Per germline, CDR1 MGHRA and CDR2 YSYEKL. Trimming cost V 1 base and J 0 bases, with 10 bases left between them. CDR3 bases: TGCGCCAGCAGCCAAGTACTGGGGGCCTCCTACGAGCAGTACTTC. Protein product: CASSQVLGASYEQYF.

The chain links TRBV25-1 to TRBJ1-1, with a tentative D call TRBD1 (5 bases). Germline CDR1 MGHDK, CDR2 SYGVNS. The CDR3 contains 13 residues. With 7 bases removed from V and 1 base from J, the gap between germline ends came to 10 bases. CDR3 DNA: TGTGCCAGCACTAACGACAGGAACACTGAAGCTTTCTTT. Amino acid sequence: CASTNDRNTEAFF.

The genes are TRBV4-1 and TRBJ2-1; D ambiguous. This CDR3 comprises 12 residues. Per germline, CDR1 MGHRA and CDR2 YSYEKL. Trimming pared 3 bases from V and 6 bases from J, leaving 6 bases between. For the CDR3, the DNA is TGCGCCAGCAGCCACCCAGGCAATGAGCAGTTCTTC. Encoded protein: CASSHPGNEQFF.

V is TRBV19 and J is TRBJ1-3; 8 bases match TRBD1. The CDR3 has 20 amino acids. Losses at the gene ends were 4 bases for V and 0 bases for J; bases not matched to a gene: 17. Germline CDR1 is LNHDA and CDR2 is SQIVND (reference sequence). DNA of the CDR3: TGTGCCAGTAGTAAGACATCCCCCGGGACAGGCTTTAGCTCTGGAAACACCATATATTTT. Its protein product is CASSKTSPGTGFSSGNTIYF.

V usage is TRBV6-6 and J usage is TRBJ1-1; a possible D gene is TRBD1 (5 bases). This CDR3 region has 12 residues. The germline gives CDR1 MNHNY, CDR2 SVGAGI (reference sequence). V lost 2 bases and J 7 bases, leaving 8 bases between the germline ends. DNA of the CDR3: TGTGCCAGCAGTTACGGGGCAGATGAAGCTTTCTTT. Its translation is CASSYGADEAFF.

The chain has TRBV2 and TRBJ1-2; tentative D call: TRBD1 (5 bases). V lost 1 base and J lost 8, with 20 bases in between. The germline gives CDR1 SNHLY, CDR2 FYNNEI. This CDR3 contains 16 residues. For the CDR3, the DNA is TGTGCCAGCAGTGAAGGGGACTTGGGGGTGTTGGGCGGCTACACCTTC. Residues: CASSEGDLGVLGGYTF.

The CDR3 region is CASANYNEQFF. Here the CDR3 DNA reads TGTGCCAGCGCCAACTACAATGAGCAGTTCTTC. The chain links TRBV6-1 to TRBJ2-1; the D is unclear. V lost 8 bases, J lost 3 bases, and 5 bases lay in between. The CDR3 extends over 11 amino acids. The germline gives CDR1 MNHNS, CDR2 SASEGT.

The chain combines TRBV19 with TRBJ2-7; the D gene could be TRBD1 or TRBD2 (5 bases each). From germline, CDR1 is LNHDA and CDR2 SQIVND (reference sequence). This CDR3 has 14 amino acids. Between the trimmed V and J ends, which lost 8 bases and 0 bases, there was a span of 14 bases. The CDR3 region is CASAGTASSYEQYF. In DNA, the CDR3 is TGTGCCAGTGCCGGGACGGCGAGCTCCTACGAGCAGTACTTC.

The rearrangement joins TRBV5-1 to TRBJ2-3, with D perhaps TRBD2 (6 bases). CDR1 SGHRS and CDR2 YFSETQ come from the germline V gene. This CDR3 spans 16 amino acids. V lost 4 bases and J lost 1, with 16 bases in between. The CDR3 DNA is TGCGCCAGCAGCACATACAGCGGGCACGGCACAGATACGCAGTATTTT. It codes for CASSTYSGHGTDTQYF.

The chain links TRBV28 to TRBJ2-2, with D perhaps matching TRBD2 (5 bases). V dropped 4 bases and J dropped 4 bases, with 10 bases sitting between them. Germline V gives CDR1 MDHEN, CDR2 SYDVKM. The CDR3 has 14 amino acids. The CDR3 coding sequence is TGTGCCAGCAGTTCAGCGGAACCCACCGGGGAGCTGTTTTTT. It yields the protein CASSSAEPTGELFF.

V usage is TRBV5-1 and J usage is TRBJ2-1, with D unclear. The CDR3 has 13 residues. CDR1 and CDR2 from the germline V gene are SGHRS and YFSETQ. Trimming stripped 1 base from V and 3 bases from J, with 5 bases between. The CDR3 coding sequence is TGCGCCAGCAGCTTGATCCGCTACAATGAGCAGTTCTTC. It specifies CASSLIRYNEQFF.

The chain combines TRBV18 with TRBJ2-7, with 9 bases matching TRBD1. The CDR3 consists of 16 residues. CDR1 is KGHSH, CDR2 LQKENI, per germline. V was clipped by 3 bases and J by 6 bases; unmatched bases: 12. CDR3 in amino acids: CASSPQTGTGNGEQYF. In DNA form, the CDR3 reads TGTGCCAGCTCACCTCAAACCGGGACAGGGAATGGCGAGCAGTACTTC. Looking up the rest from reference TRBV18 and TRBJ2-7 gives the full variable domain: NAGVMQNPRHLVRRRGQEARLRCSPMKGHSHVYWYRQLPEEGLKFMVYLQKENIIDESGMPKERFSAEFPKEGPSILRIQQVVRGDSAAYFCASSPQTGTGNGEQYFGPGTRLTVT.

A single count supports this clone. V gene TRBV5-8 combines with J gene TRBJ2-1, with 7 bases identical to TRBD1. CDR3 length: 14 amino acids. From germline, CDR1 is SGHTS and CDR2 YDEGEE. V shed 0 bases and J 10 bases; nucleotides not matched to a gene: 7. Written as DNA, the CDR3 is TGTGCCAGCAGCTTGGAGCGGCAGGGGGTCGAGCAGTTCTTC. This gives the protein CASSLERQGVEQFF.

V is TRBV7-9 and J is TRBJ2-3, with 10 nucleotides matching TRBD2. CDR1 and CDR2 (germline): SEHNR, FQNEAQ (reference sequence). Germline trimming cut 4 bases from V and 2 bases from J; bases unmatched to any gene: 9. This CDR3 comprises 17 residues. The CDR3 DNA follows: TGTGCCAGCAGCTCCCACTGGACTAGCGGAACCACAGATACGCAGTATTTT. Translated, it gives CASSSHWTSGTTDTQYF.

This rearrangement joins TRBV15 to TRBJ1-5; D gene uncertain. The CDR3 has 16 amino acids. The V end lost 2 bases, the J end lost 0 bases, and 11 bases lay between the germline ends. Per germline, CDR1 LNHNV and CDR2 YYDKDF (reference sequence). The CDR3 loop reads CATSRNPAGSNQPQHF. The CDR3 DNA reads TGTGCCACCAGCAGAAACCCGGCCGGTAGCAATCAGCCCCAGCATTTT.

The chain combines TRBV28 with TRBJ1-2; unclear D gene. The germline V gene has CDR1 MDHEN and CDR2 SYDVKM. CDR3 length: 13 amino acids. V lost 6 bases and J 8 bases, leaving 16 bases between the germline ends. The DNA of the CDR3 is TGTGCCAGCAGCCGGGTACCCTCGGGGGGCTACACCTTC. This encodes CASSRVPSGGYTF.

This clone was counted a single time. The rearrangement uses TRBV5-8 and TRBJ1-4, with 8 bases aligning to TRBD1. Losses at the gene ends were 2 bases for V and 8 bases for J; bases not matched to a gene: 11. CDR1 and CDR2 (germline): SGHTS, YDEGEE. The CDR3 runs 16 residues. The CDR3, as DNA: TGTGCCAGCAGCTTCTTGGTTAGGACAGGGAACGAAAAACTGTTTTTT. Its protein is CASSFLVRTGNEKLFF.

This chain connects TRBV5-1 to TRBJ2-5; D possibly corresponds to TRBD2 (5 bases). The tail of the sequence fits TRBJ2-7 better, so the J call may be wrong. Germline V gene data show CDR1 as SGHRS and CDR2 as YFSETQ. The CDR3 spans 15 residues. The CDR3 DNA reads TGCGCCAGCAGCTTGGATCCCGGGGAAAGCTACGAGCAGTACTTC. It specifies CASSLDPGESYEQYF.

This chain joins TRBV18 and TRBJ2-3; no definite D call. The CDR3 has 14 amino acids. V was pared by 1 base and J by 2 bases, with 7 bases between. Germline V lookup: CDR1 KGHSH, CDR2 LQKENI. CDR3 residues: CASSPRAVTDTQYF. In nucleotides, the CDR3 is TGTGCCAGCTCACCACGGGCAGTCACAGATACGCAGTATTTT. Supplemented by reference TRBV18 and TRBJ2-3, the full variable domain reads NAGVMQNPRHLVRRRGQEARLRCSPMKGHSHVYWYRQLPEEGLKFMVYLQKENIIDESGMPKERFSAEFPKEGPSILRIQQVVRGDSAAYFCASSPRAVTDTQYFGPGTRLTVL.

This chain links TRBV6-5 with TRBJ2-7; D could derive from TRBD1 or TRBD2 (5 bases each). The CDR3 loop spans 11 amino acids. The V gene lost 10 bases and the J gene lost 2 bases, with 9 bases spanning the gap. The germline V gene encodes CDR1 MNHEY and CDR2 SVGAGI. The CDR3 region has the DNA TGTGCCACCGGGACCGCCTACGAGCAGTACTTC. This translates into CATGTAYEQYF.

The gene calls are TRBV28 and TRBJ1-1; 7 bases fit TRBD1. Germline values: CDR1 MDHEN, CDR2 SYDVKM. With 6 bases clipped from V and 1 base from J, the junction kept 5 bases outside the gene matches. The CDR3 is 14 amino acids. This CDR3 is CASRTTGPNTEAFF. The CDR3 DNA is TGTGCCAGCAGAACGACAGGGCCGAACACTGAAGCTTTCTTT.

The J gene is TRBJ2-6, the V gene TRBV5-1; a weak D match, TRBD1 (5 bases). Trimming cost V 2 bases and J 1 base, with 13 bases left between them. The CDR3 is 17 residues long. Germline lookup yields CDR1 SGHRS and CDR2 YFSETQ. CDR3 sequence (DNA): TGCGCCAGCAGCTTTTCGACAGATACATCTGGGGCCAACGTCCTGACTTTC. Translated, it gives CASSFSTDTSGANVLTF.